The 28 T cell receptor beta chains listed next were all sequenced from one sample in a study of blood T cell repertoires in COVID-19. Some clones are missing from TCRdb's copy, which holds only in-frame ones; the method was immunoSEQ multiplex PCR. The data show 40,000 to 55,000 clones, with about nine tenths seen just once and over 11% held by the top ten. Source material: peripheral blood. These receptors all stem from a human donor in a cohort sampled during active COVID-19.

V gene TRBV19 combines with J gene TRBJ2-7, with a weak D call TRBD1 (5 bases). CDR1 and CDR2 (germline): LNHDA, SQIVND (reference sequence). The CDR3 has 14 residues. The V end lost 9 bases, the J end lost 2 bases, and 17 bases lay between the germline ends. The CDR3: CASKSGIGAYEQYF. The CDR3 DNA reads TGTGCCAGCAAATCAGGGATTGGGGCCTACGAGCAGTACTTC.

The chain uses TRBV12-5 and TRBJ1-3; 9 bases match TRBD1. The V and J ends lost 6 bases and 7 bases, in that order; junction bases with no gene match: 16. The CDR3 runs to 17 residues. The germline gives CDR1 LGHNT, CDR2 FRNRAP. CDR3 nucleotides: TGTGCTAGTGGGTTAACAGGGGGCATTCGGATTGGGAACACCATATATTTT. It yields the protein CASGLTGGIRIGNTIYF. Drawing the rest from reference TRBV12-5 and TRBJ1-3, the complete variable domain is DARVTQTPRHKVTEMGQEVTMRCQPILGHNTVFWYRQTMMQGLELLAYFRNRAPLDDSGMPKDRFSAEMPDATLATLKIQPSEPRDSAVYFCASGLTGGIRIGNTIYFGEGSWLTVV.

The V gene is TRBV29-1, the J gene TRBJ2-5; unclear D gene. Trimming stripped 5 bases from V and 1 base from J, with 5 bases between. The V gene's germline CDR1 is SQVTM and CDR2 ANQGSEA. This CDR3 has 11 residues. The DNA of the CDR3 is TGCAGCGTTCGTCTCCAAGAGACCCAGTACTTC. Translated, it gives CSVRLQETQYF.

The chain joins TRBV4-2 to TRBJ1-4; D not resolved. V was shortened by 0 bases and J by 5 bases, with 4 bases between the two germline ends. Germline V gene data show CDR1 as LGHNA and CDR2 as YNFKEQ. This CDR3 contains 13 residues. Here the CDR3 DNA reads TGTGCCAGCAGCCAAGAACTAAATGAAAAACTGTTTTTT. This encodes CASSQELNEKLFF.

This chain joins TRBV3-1 (or the pseudogene TRBV3-2) and TRBJ1-6; TRBD1 is a possible D gene (6 bases). The germline V gene has CDR1 LGHDT and CDR2 YNNKEL (reference sequence). CDR3 length: 15 residues. The V and J ends lost 4 bases and 9 bases respectively, with 16 bases between them. The CDR3: CASSPFGGARSPLHF. In DNA, the CDR3 is TGTGCCAGCAGCCCCTTTGGGGGGGCGCGTTCACCCCTCCACTTT.

This chain uses TRBV9 with TRBJ1-2; 8 bases are shared with TRBD1. CDR3 length equals 13 residues. Trimming took 3 bases from V and 4 from J; bases not matched to a gene: 2. The germline V gene has CDR1 SGDLS and CDR2 YYNGEE. The CDR3, as DNA: TGTGCCAGCAGCGGCGGGACAGGCTATGGCTACACCTTC. Amino acids: CASSGGTGYGYTF. The whole variable domain, filled in from reference TRBV9 and TRBJ1-2, reads DSGVTQTPKHLITATGQRVTLRCSPRSGDLSVYWYQQSLDQGLQFLIQYYNGEERAKGNILERFSAQQFPDLHSELNLSSLELGDSALYFCASSGGTGYGYTFGSGTRLTVV.

The genes are TRBV10-3 and TRBJ2-3, with TRBD2 matching 7 bases. Trimming removed 3 bases from V and 2 bases from J; junction bases left unmatched: 2. There are 14 residues in the CDR3. The V gene's germline CDR1 is ENHRY and CDR2 SYGVKD. The CDR3 nucleotides are TGTGCCATCAGTGAAGCGGGGTACACAGATACGCAGTATTTT. It encodes CAISEAGYTDTQYF.

The chain has TRBV25-1 and TRBJ2-7; possibly TRBD2 for D (6 bases). The CDR3 contains 14 residues. Germline CDR1 MGHDK, CDR2 SYGVNS. Trimming removed 5 bases from V and 2 bases from J, with 13 bases in between. CDR3 sequence reads: CASSPLREPYEQYF. Here the CDR3 DNA reads TGTGCCAGCAGTCCCCTTCGGGAGCCCTACGAGCAGTACTTC.

This rearrangement joins TRBV12-3 or TRBV12-4 to TRBJ1-2; D gene ambiguous. The CDR3 sequence is 12 residues long. V dropped 7 bases and J dropped 7 bases, with 13 bases sitting between them. In nucleotides, the CDR3 is TGTGCCAGCACCTTGGGCCTGGGTGGCTACACCTTC. Encoded protein: CASTLGLGGYTF.

This chain links TRBV3-1 (or the pseudogene TRBV3-2) with TRBJ1-1; a possible D gene is TRBD1 (6 bases). CDR1 and CDR2 from the germline V gene are LGHDT and YNNKEL (reference sequence). V dropped 1 base and J dropped 4 bases, with 22 bases sitting between them. The CDR3 consists of 18 residues. The CDR3: CASSQGGWGRRKGTEAFF. The CDR3 DNA is TGTGCCAGCAGCCAAGGGGGATGGGGGCGCCGGAAGGGCACTGAAGCTTTCTTT.

The rearrangement uses TRBV6-6 and TRBJ2-7; 11 bases are a match to TRBD1. CDR3 size: 12 residues. Germline CDR1 and CDR2: MNHNY and SVGAGI (reference sequence). V dropped 5 bases and J dropped 11; count of bases not matched to a gene: 5. The CDR3 nucleotides read TGTGCCAGCAGTCGGGACAGGGGGACGAAGTACTTC. As protein: CASSRDRGTKYF.

The genes are TRBV19 and TRBJ1-6, with D possibly matching TRBD1 (6 bases). Between the trimmed V and J ends, which lost 6 bases and 7 bases, there was a span of 16 bases. The CDR3 is 15 residues long. The germline V gene has CDR1 LNHDA and CDR2 SQIVND (reference sequence). CDR3 in DNA: TGTGCCAGTAGCACTTGGGGGGGGCCGAATTCACCCCTCCACTTT. Protein: CASSTWGGPNSPLHF.

The J gene is TRBJ1-1, the V gene TRBV11-3; D not certain. CDR3 length: 13 amino acids. Deletions cut 5 bases from V and 5 bases from J, with 12 bases between. Germline CDR1 reads SGHNT; CDR2 reads YENEEA. The CDR3 DNA follows: TGTGCCAGCAGCCCGGAATCGGGGACTGAAGCTTTCTTT. Amino acids: CASSPESGTEAFF.

The chain joins TRBV19 to TRBJ2-3; TRBD2 agrees at 12 bases. The germline V gene has CDR1 LNHDA and CDR2 SQIVND (reference sequence). The V and J ends lost 7 bases and 1 base, in that order; junction bases with no gene match: 6. The CDR3 has 16 residues. The CDR3 sequence is CASTSGGALGTDTQYF. CDR3 DNA: TGTGCCAGTACTAGCGGGGGGGCCCTCGGCACAGATACGCAGTATTTT.

The V gene is TRBV12-5, the J gene TRBJ1-1, with D uncertain. V was cut by 3 bases and J by 5 bases, with 10 bases left in between. This CDR3 comprises 13 residues. Germline V CDR1 and CDR2: LGHNT, FRNRAP. The CDR3 reads CASGLIGSTEAFF. In DNA, the CDR3 is TGTGCTAGTGGTTTAATTGGGAGTACTGAAGCTTTCTTT.

V and J are TRBV7-2 and TRBJ2-3, with TRBD2 matching over 14 bases. The CDR3 covers 17 residues. Per the germline V gene, CDR1 is SGHTA and CDR2 is FQGNSA. Trimming at V came to 3 bases and at J to 2 bases, leaving 4 bases not matched to a gene. The CDR3 coding sequence is TGTGCCAGCAGCTTGGGGACTAGCGGGGGAGCCACAGATACGCAGTATTTT. Its protein is CASSLGTSGGATDTQYF.

V is TRBV30 and J is TRBJ2-5; D is ambiguous. Trimming left V 1 base short and J 5 bases short, with 5 bases between. This CDR3 contains 11 residues. CDR1 and CDR2 (germline): GTSNPN, SVGIG (reference sequence). The CDR3 DNA reads as TGTGCCTGGAGTGCCGGGGAGACCCAGTACTTC. It yields the protein CAWSAGETQYF.

This chain joins TRBV7-2 and TRBJ1-2; 8 bases are shared with TRBD1. The junction had 7 bases not matched to a gene; V was cut back by 5 bases and J by 5 bases. Germline assignment: CDR1 SGHTA and CDR2 FQGNSA. The CDR3 loop spans 14 amino acids. The CDR3 reads CASSVTTGGYGYTF. CDR3 DNA sequence: TGTGCCAGCAGCGTAACAACAGGGGGGTATGGCTACACCTTC. Together with reference TRBV7-2 and TRBJ1-2, the CDR3 gives the full variable domain: GAGVSQSPSNKVTEKGKDVELRCDPISGHTALYWYRQSLGQGLEFLIYFQGNSAPDKSGLPSDRFSAERTGGSVSTLTIQRTQQEDSAVYLCASSVTTGGYGYTFGSGTRLTVV.

This chain uses TRBV6-6 with TRBJ2-4; 7 bases fit TRBD2. CDR1 and CDR2 from the germline V gene are MNHNY and SVGAGI (reference sequence). The length of the CDR3 is 15 residues. V shed 4 bases, J shed 7 bases, and the junction held 10 bases outside the gene matches. The CDR3 DNA is TGTGCCAGCAGTTCCACGACGGGGGGTGGGAACATTCAGTACTTC. Translation: CASSSTTGGGNIQYF.

The chain links TRBV9 to TRBJ1-1, with a tentative D call TRBD1 (5 bases). The germline gives CDR1 SGDLS, CDR2 YYNGEE. This CDR3 comprises 14 residues. Trimming pared 0 bases from V and 3 bases from J, leaving 9 bases between. This CDR3 is CASSVGGRDTEAFF. The CDR3 coding sequence is TGTGCCAGCAGCGTAGGGGGGAGGGACACTGAAGCTTTCTTT.

The genes are TRBV18 and TRBJ2-5; possible D gene TRBD1, 6 bases. CDR3 length: 15 amino acids. With 0 bases removed from V and 4 bases from J, the gap between germline ends came to 12 bases. From germline, CDR1 is KGHSH and CDR2 LQKENI. The CDR3 region is CASSPPGAHLETQYF. CDR3 nucleotide sequence: TGTGCCAGCTCACCACCGGGGGCCCATTTAGAGACCCAGTACTTC. Together with reference TRBV18 and TRBJ2-5, the CDR3 gives the full variable domain: NAGVMQNPRHLVRRRGQEARLRCSPMKGHSHVYWYRQLPEEGLKFMVYLQKENIIDESGMPKERFSAEFPKEGPSILRIQQVVRGDSAAYFCASSPPGAHLETQYFGPGTRLLVL.

V and J are TRBV27 and TRBJ2-1, with D perhaps TRBD2 (6 bases). The CDR3 sequence is 13 residues long. V was pared by 0 bases and J by 10 bases, with 10 bases between. The V gene's germline CDR1 is MNHEY and CDR2 SMNVEV (reference sequence). CDR3 in amino acids: CASSLSGSQEQFF. For the CDR3, the DNA is TGTGCCAGCAGTTTATCCGGGAGTCAGGAGCAGTTCTTC.

V gene TRBV28 combines with J gene TRBJ2-7, with 11 bases aligning to TRBD1. CDR1 MDHEN and CDR2 SYDVKM come from the germline V gene. The CDR3 runs 14 residues. The V and J ends lost 10 bases and 3 bases, in that order; junction bases with no gene match: 8. The CDR3 sequence: CATQGQGAFYEQYF. In DNA, the CDR3 is TGTGCCACCCAAGGACAGGGGGCTTTCTACGAGCAGTACTTC.

The chain links TRBV18 to TRBJ1-2; tentatively, D is TRBD1 (6 bases). The CDR3 extends over 13 amino acids. Germline CDR1 and CDR2: KGHSH and LQKENI. V was cut by 2 bases and J by 10 bases, with 14 bases left in between. For the CDR3, the DNA is TGTGCCAGCTCACCATCGGACAGCCGATTCTACACCTTC. Translated, it gives CASSPSDSRFYTF.

This rearrangement joins TRBV7-2 to TRBJ1-1; the D gene is possibly TRBD1 (6 bases). The V end was cut by 1 base, the J end by 5 bases, with 11 bases between. The germline CDR1 and CDR2 sequences are SGHTA and FQGNSA. The CDR3 covers 14 residues. The CDR3: CASSLEGVRTEAFF. Here the CDR3 DNA reads TGTGCCAGCAGCTTAGAGGGGGTAAGGACTGAAGCTTTCTTT.

Worth noting for this clone: Other DNA sequences in this sample translate to the same CDR3. The CDR3 nucleotides read TGTGCCAGCAGTTTAGAGGGGTCTGGCTACACCTTC. Amino acid sequence: CASSLEGSGYTF. The chain recombines TRBV12-3 or TRBV12-4 with TRBJ1-2; weak D call: TRBD1 (5 bases). V gave up 1 base and J gave up 7 bases, with 7 bases separating them. The CDR3 spans 12 residues.

The rearrangement uses TRBV7-8 and TRBJ2-2, with D uncertain. CDR1 is SGHVS, CDR2 FQNEAQ, per germline. The CDR3 has 15 amino acids. V shed 2 bases and J shed 0 bases, with 7 bases lying between them. In DNA form, the CDR3 reads TGTGCCAGCAGCTTATCTCAGGCGAACACCGGGGAGCTGTTTTTT. Its protein product is CASSLSQANTGELFF.

V usage is TRBV3-1 (or the pseudogene TRBV3-2) and J usage is TRBJ2-7; 9 bases fit TRBD1. Germline lookup yields CDR1 LGHDT and CDR2 YNNKEL (reference sequence). This CDR3 region has 13 residues. The J segment lost 6 bases and the V segment lost 3 bases, leaving 3 bases of the junction unmatched. CDR3 sequence reads: CASSQGQGGEQYF. In nucleotides, the CDR3 is TGTGCCAGCAGCCAGGGACAGGGAGGCGAGCAGTACTTC.